This entry lists 13 T cell receptor beta chains sequenced from one sample in a study. Here immunoSEQ multiplex PCR was the method, and the copy in TCRdb shows in-frame clones only, minus some. The table has 40,000 to 55,000 clones, 90% to 95% seen once. Sequenced material: PBMCs. Every receptor here comes from a man aged 40-49 years with rheumatoid arthritis.

The chain uses TRBV6-5 and TRBJ2-5; no clear D gene. Germline V gives CDR1 MNHEY, CDR2 SVGAGI. This CDR3 is 15 amino acids long. The V end was cut by 5 bases, the J end by 0 bases, with 13 bases between. CDR3 in amino acids: CASSKYRNDQETQYF. The CDR3 DNA is TGTGCCAGCAGTAAATATAGGAACGACCAAGAGACCCAGTACTTC.

The chain recombines TRBV5-1 with TRBJ2-7; D might be TRBD1 or TRBD2, each matching 5 bases. The V gene's germline CDR1 is SGHRS and CDR2 YFSETQ. The CDR3 has 14 residues. V shed 4 bases and J shed 2 bases, with 13 bases lying between them. The CDR3, as DNA: TGCGCCAGCAGCCGGGACCGCCTTGCCTACGAGCAGTACTTC. It codes for CASSRDRLAYEQYF.

A word on this clone: At one end, the junction sequence differs from germline, possibly due to a read error. The V and J genes are TRBV5-6 and TRBJ1-2; a weak D match, TRBD1 (6 bases). Germline-derived CDR1 and CDR2 are SGHDT and YYEEEE. The CDR3 loop spans 13 amino acids. The CDR3 here is CASSLGSGEAARF. In DNA, the CDR3 is TGTGCCAGCAGCTTAGGATCAGGGGAGGCGGCCCGCTTC.

The chain carries TRBV2 and TRBJ1-4; no clear D. Germline V CDR1 and CDR2: SNHLY, FYNNEI. There are 16 residues in the CDR3. Trimming left V 6 bases short and J 1 base short, with 15 bases between. The CDR3 region has the DNA TGTGCCAGCAGGGGTTGGACTCCGAAAACTAATGAAAAACTGTTTTTT. Translated: CASRGWTPKTNEKLFF.

This clone was counted a single time. V and J are TRBV3-1 (or the pseudogene TRBV3-2) and TRBJ1-4; a possible D gene is TRBD1 (6 bases). V was pared by 1 base and J by 8 bases, with 17 bases between. This CDR3 region has 16 residues. Germline V gene sequence: CDR1 LGHDT, CDR2 YNNKEL (reference sequence). The CDR3 DNA is TGTGCCAGCAGCCAAGCCGGGGGGGGGCGCTTCGAAAAACTGTTTTTT. As protein: CASSQAGGGRFEKLFF.

V usage is TRBV6-5 and J usage is TRBJ2-4, with 10 positions matching TRBD1. The V and J ends lost 2 bases and 6 bases, in that order; junction bases with no gene match: 4. The CDR3 spans 15 residues. The germline V gene has CDR1 MNHEY and CDR2 SVGAGI. In nucleotides, the CDR3 is TGTGCCAGCAGTTACACGCGGACAGGGGGAAACATTCAGTACTTC. This sequence encodes CASSYTRTGGNIQYF.

This clone occurred a few times. The V gene is TRBV5-1, the J gene TRBJ1-5, with D perhaps TRBD1 (5 bases). Trimming took 0 bases from V and 3 from J, leaving 13 bases between them. This CDR3 comprises 16 residues. Germline lookup yields CDR1 SGHRS and CDR2 YFSETQ. Here the CDR3 reads CASSLGPTGNNQPQHF. In DNA form, the CDR3 reads TGCGCCAGCAGCTTGGGCCCTACAGGTAACAATCAGCCCCAGCATTTT.

This chain links TRBV2 with TRBJ1-2, with D possibly matching TRBD1 (5 bases). The germline gives CDR1 SNHLY, CDR2 FYNNEI. V was trimmed by 6 bases and J by 4 bases, leaving 12 bases between them. The CDR3 length is 13 residues. The CDR3 protein is CASRATGVYGYTF. As DNA, the CDR3 is TGTGCCAGCAGAGCTACAGGAGTCTATGGCTACACCTTC.

This chain connects TRBV5-6 to TRBJ2-3, with 8 positions matching TRBD2. The CDR3 runs 15 residues. The germline CDR1 and CDR2 sequences are SGHDT and YYEEEE. V was pared by 4 bases and J by 4 bases, with 8 bases of the junction left unmatched. CDR3 protein: CASSRSGSASDTQYF. The CDR3 DNA reads as TGTGCCAGCAGCCGAAGCGGGAGTGCCTCAGATACGCAGTATTTT.

This chain joins TRBV29-1 and TRBJ1-1; no clear D gene. The CDR3 loop spans 12 amino acids. Germline V CDR1 and CDR2: SQVTM, ANQGSEA. V lost 4 bases and J 1 base, leaving 7 bases between the germline ends. CDR3 sequence (DNA): TGCAGCGTTGGGGCTCCGAACACTGAAGCTTTCTTT. Encoded protein: CSVGAPNTEAFF.

The gene calls are TRBV7-9 and TRBJ1-2, with D unresolved. The germline V gene encodes CDR1 SEHNR and CDR2 FQNEAQ (reference sequence). The CDR3 runs to 12 residues. V lost 3 bases to trimming and J lost 8 bases, with 10 bases between them. The CDR3 DNA follows: TGTGCCAGCAGCTTCGCGCCTGGGGGCTACACCTTC. It encodes CASSFAPGGYTF.

The chain links TRBV5-5 to TRBJ1-5, with TRBD1 identical over 9 bases. The germline V gene has CDR1 SGHKS and CDR2 YYEKEE (reference sequence). Trimming took 0 bases from V and 7 from J; bases not matched to a gene: 5. The CDR3 is made up of 15 amino acids. The CDR3 nucleotides read TGTGCCAGCAGCTTGGCCGGACAGGGGTTCCAGCCCCAGCATTTT. This encodes CASSLAGQGFQPQHF.

The table lists this clone with a few counts. This chain uses TRBV12-5 with TRBJ1-1; TRBD1 might be the D (6 bases). V shed 7 bases and J shed 1 base, with 19 bases lying between them. The CDR3 runs to 16 residues. CDR1 and CDR2 (germline): LGHNT, FRNRAP. The CDR3 loop is CASAVPRGQGNTEAFF. Written as DNA, the CDR3 is TGTGCTAGTGCCGTCCCACGGGGGCAGGGGAACACTGAAGCTTTCTTT.